Presented here are 13 T cell receptor beta chains from one specimen sequenced in a study of Graves' ophthalmopathy and Graves' hyperthyroidism. The authors amplified TCR beta CDR3 regions, and they did so from RNA transcripts for repertoire sequencing. HTBI primers were used in a first-round RT-PCR, which preceded a second-round multiplex PCR. TCRdb independently ran MiXCR on the multiplex PCR reads; one entry per CDR3 protein. Of around 1,200,000 distinct CDR3 sequences in the sample, about 38% were seen once. Specimen: peripheral blood or thyroid tissue (not recorded which). Every receptor here comes from an adult man with Graves' hyperthyroidism.

The genes are TRBV5-6 and TRBJ1-2, with D perhaps matching TRBD1 (5 bases). CDR1 and CDR2 from the germline V gene are SGHDT and YYEEEE. The CDR3 runs to 16 residues. V shed 0 bases and J shed 4 bases, with 16 bases lying between them. The CDR3 loop reads CASSLARVGESYGYTF. The CDR3 DNA reads as TGTGCCAGCAGCTTGGCCAGGGTAGGGGAATCCTATGGCTACACCTTC.

This clonotype was seen just once. This rearrangement joins TRBV20-1 to TRBJ2-5; 13 bases are a match to TRBD2. V gave up 3 bases and J gave up 2 bases; unmatched junction bases: 15. There are 19 residues in the CDR3. CDR1 and CDR2 (germline): DFQATT, SNEGSKA (reference sequence). The CDR3, as DNA: TGCAGTGCTAGTGGGTCCCCCCGACTAGCGGGGGGCCGGCAAGAGACCCAGTACTTC. Its translation: CSASGSPRLAGGRQETQYF.

This clonotype was recorded at least ten times. The chain recombines TRBV7-9 with TRBJ1-5; no reliable D call. The CDR3 is 12 residues long. Germline CDR1 SEHNR, CDR2 FQNEAQ (reference sequence). V shed 3 bases and J shed 6 bases, with 6 bases lying between them. In DNA, the CDR3 is TGTGCCAGCAGCTTGAATAGTCAGCCCCAGCATTTT. As protein: CASSLNSQPQHF.

This clonotype was seen ten or more times. This chain links TRBV4-3 with TRBJ1-1; 7 nucleotides agree with TRBD1. The V gene's germline CDR1 is LGHNA and CDR2 YSLEER. Losses at the gene ends were 8 bases for V and 1 base for J; bases not matched to a gene: 10. This CDR3 contains 15 residues. Written as DNA, the CDR3 is TGCGCCAGCTCCAAGACCGGGACAGCGAACACTGAAGCTTTCTTT. Translated, it gives CASSKTGTANTEAFF.

The chain combines TRBV7-2 with TRBJ1-1; TRBD1 agrees at 10 bases. Germline values: CDR1 SGHTA, CDR2 FQGNSA. J was trimmed by 3 bases and V by 5 bases; bases with no gene match: 12. The CDR3 spans 17 residues. CDR3 sequence reads: CASSQGQGPPRDTEAFF. The CDR3 DNA sequence: TGTGCCAGCAGCCAGGGACAGGGGCCACCTAGGGACACTGAAGCTTTCTTT.

This clonotype was picked up a small number of times. The chain is built from TRBV7-6 and TRBJ2-7, with D tentatively TRBD1 or TRBD2 (5 bases each). This CDR3 comprises 14 residues. Germline V gene data show CDR1 as SGHVS and CDR2 as FNYEAQ. Trimming took off 4 bases at V and 4 bases at J, with 14 bases between the two ends. The CDR3 DNA sequence: TGTGCCAGCAGCTCCCGACGGGACGATTACGAGCAGTACTTC. Protein product: CASSSRRDDYEQYF.

This clonotype was counted at least ten times. This rearrangement joins TRBV24-1 to TRBJ1-1, with unresolved D. CDR1 is KGHDR, CDR2 SFDVKD, per germline. Trimming shortened V by 4 bases and J by 1 base, and 6 bases separated the two germline ends. The length of the CDR3 is 13 residues. CDR3 DNA: TGTGCCACCAGTGAACGACAGAACACTGAAGCTTTCTTT. The encoded protein is CATSERQNTEAFF.

This clonotype showed up many times. The V gene is TRBV5-1, the J gene TRBJ2-7; no firm D call. Deletions cut 3 bases from V and 6 bases from J, with 16 bases between. The CDR3 covers 14 residues. Germline CDR1 and CDR2: SGHRS and YFSETQ. CDR3 residues: CASSYGSPASEQYF. The DNA of the CDR3 is TGCGCCAGCAGCTACGGAAGCCCAGCATCCGAGCAGTACTTC.

A note on this clonotype: This may come from a read error, since a much larger clone is one base off. A read error is likely, as this CDR3 ends without the conserved phenylalanine or tryptophan. The chain carries TRBV14 and TRBJ2-7; perhaps TRBD2 as D (6 bases). V gave up 4 bases and J gave up 4 bases, with 14 bases separating them. The CDR3 spans 14 residues. Germline loops: CDR1 SGHDN, CDR2 FVKESK. For the CDR3, the DNA is TGTGCCAGCAGCCGCTTAGCGGAACGATACGAGCAGTACCTC. This codes for CASSRLAERYEQYL.

This clonotype showed up just a few times. The J gene is TRBJ1-5, the V gene TRBV5-8; D may be TRBD1 (6 bases). This CDR3 has 15 residues. Germline CDR1 and CDR2: SGHTS and YDEGEE. Trimming shortened V by 3 bases and J by 4 bases, and 14 bases separated the two germline ends. CDR3 in amino acids: CASSSTGRENQPQHF. DNA for the CDR3: TGTGCCAGCAGCTCCACAGGGAGAGAGAATCAGCCCCAGCATTTT.

This clonotype was counted many times. The J gene is TRBJ2-7, the V gene TRBV11-2; D not resolved. Germline V gene sequence: CDR1 SGHAT, CDR2 FQNNGV. There are 15 residues in the CDR3. Deletions cut 3 bases from V and 0 bases from J, with 12 bases between. CDR3 bases: TGTGCCAGCAGCTTGGACGACGATCCCTCCTACGAGCAGTACTTC. Residues: CASSLDDDPSYEQYF.

This chain connects TRBV5-4 to TRBJ2-2; a weak D match, TRBD2 (5 bases). The CDR3 sequence is 16 residues long. Germline V lookup: CDR1 SGHNT, CDR2 YYREEE (reference sequence). V lost 1 base and J lost 0, with 10 bases in between. CDR3 protein: CASSLSPGSNTGELFF. The DNA for the CDR3 is TGTGCCAGCAGCTTGTCCCCGGGATCGAACACCGGGGAGCTGTTTTTT. Variable domain in full (rest from reference TRBV5-4 and TRBJ2-2): ETGVTQSPTHLIKTRGQQVTLRCSSQSGHNTVSWYQQALGQGPQFIFQYYREEENGRGNFPPRFSGLQFPNYSSELNVNALELDDSALYLCASSLSPGSNTGELFFGEGSRLTVL.

This clonotype showed up many times. The V and J genes are TRBV20-1 and TRBJ2-7, with D perhaps TRBD2 (5 bases). CDR1 is DFQATT and CDR2 is SNEGSKA in the germline V gene (reference sequence). Trimming shortened V by 3 bases and J by 3 bases, and 15 bases separated the two germline ends. CDR3 length: 14 amino acids. CDR3 in DNA: TGCAGTGCTAGTGTCCTAGCTCCGTTCTACGAGCAGTACTTC. This translates into CSASVLAPFYEQYF.